This T cell receptor (beta chain) was sequenced during a study of T-cell reconstitution after alpha-beta-depleted transplantation in children (dated by TCRdb to between 2015 and 2016). Looking at the study overall: The study quantitatively tracked T-cell immune reconstitution after TCRalphabeta/CD19-depleted allogeneic hematopoietic cell transplantation in children using TCR repertoire profiling.

Library generation was performed with PCR. This sample was sequenced with an Illumina HiSeq 2500. TCR library preparation used molecular barcoding, with unique molecular identifiers applied to normalize quantification of the TCRbeta repertoire. TCRdb reran the public reads through fastp at Q25 and MiXCR, keeping productive beta chains. Every distinct CDR3 protein forms one entry, paired with its most common genes and DNA. A total of fewer than 550,000 distinct CDR3 sequences appear in this sample, about a sixth of them only once. Approximately 29% of the sample comes from the top ten. In the paper's terms, the treatment or condition label means: allogeneic hematopoietic cell transplantation with graft depleted of TCRalphabeta T cells and CD19 B cells. TCRalphabeta/CD19-depleted allogeneic hematopoietic cell grafts were given to the transplant recipients, all of whom were children. The germline V gene specifies MNHNS as CDR1 and SASEGT as CDR2. There are 15 amino acids in the CDR3, from cysteine to phenylalanine inclusive. Only the CDR3 region is kept as DNA, spanning 45 bases read in frame from base 1. Between the V and J ends, shortened by 0 bases and 3 bases respectively, the junction contains 11 bases.

On the study overall, not on this receptor specifically: The apparently early alphabetaT-cell count recovery about two months after transplant was reportedly dependent on only several hundred rapidly expanded clones derived from non-depleted graft cells. The frequencies of hyperexpanded clones fell over the following months, and after one year, T-cell counts and TCRbeta diversity were mostly attributed to newly produced T cells. In some patients, high TCRbeta diversity at day 60 was attributed to recipient T cells and intrathymic progenitors that had survived conditioning.

As concerns this clonotype: No antigen is known for it. It has no much larger one-base neighbor in the sample; base qualities were not kept.

The sequence came from a boy under two years old who had a stem cell transplant for Wiskott-Aldrich syndrome, so the T cells may come from the graft donor. The source material was PBMCs, mostly from graft donor cells, sampled 360 days after TCRalphabeta/CD19-depleted stem cell transplant. The chain links TRBV6-1 with TRBJ1-2; no D gene can be assigned with confidence. The CDR3 here reads CASSEALQTYYGYTF. The DNA is as follows: TGTGCCAGCAGTGAAGCCCTACAGACTTACTATGGCTACACCTTC.